Shown below are 21 T cell receptor beta chains from a single sample sequenced in a study of blood T cell repertoires in COVID-19 (dated by TCRdb to between 2020 and 2021). Library creation used the immunoSEQ multiplex PCR assay. TCRdb carries this immuneACCESS record with in-frame sequences only. Its versions omit some clonotypes, under half of them owing to an unresolved V gene in the studies checked, with the rest unexplained. A total of a few hundred thousand clones appear in this sample, 85% to 90% of them only once. The ten largest clones capture around 2.7% of the sample. Sequences were obtained from peripheral blood. These TCRs come from a man aged 55 to 70 with acute or convalescent COVID-19.

This chain links TRBV28 with TRBJ2-7; the D is unclear. This CDR3 has 14 residues. CDR1 and CDR2 from the germline V gene are MDHEN and SYDVKM. V was clipped by 3 bases and J by 2 bases, with 11 bases between them. The CDR3 coding sequence is TGTGCCAGCAGTTTGGCACGATACCCCTACGAGCAGTACTTC. It specifies CASSLARYPYEQYF.

In its sample, this clone was seen a few times. The chain combines TRBV28 with TRBJ1-5; D unclear. Germline CDR1 MDHEN, CDR2 SYDVKM. Trimming removed 4 bases at V and 0 bases at J, with 7 bases between. This CDR3 region has 14 residues. CDR3: CASSSRYSNQPQHF. For the CDR3, the DNA is TGTGCCAGCAGTTCTAGATATAGCAATCAGCCCCAGCATTTT.

The chain couples TRBV15 to TRBJ1-3; D is possibly TRBD1 (5 bases). Germline CDR1 is LNHNV and CDR2 is YYDKDF (reference sequence). V was clipped by 1 base and J by 0 bases, with 13 bases between them. The CDR3 sequence is 17 residues long. The CDR3 coding sequence is TGTGCCACCAGCAGAGGCGGGGCACAGAGCTCTGGAAACACCATATATTTT. It encodes CATSRGGAQSSGNTIYF.

As concerns this clone: One end of the junction is discordant with germline, which a read error may explain. This chain joins TRBV13 and TRBJ2-7, with D uncertain. CDR3 length: 13 amino acids. Germline V gives CDR1 PRHDT, CDR2 FYEKMQ (reference sequence). The CDR3, as DNA: TGCGCCAGCAGCTTAAATTCCGTTTACGAGCAGTACTTC. As protein: CASSLNSVYEQYF.

The V gene is TRBV19, the J gene TRBJ1-5; D is possibly TRBD1 (6 bases). Trimming took off 6 bases at V and 4 bases at J, with 13 bases between the two ends. The CDR3 has 14 residues. The germline V gene has CDR1 LNHDA and CDR2 SQIVND (reference sequence). DNA for the CDR3: TGTGCCAGTAGACGGGACACCATGAATCAGCCCCAGCATTTT. Translating it yields CASRRDTMNQPQHF.

The chain recombines TRBV5-4 with TRBJ1-1; tentative D call: TRBD1 (5 bases). Germline values: CDR1 SGHNT, CDR2 YYREEE (reference sequence). The CDR3 consists of 14 residues. V was clipped by 6 bases and J by 3 bases, with 15 bases between them. The CDR3 is CASTPGGRYTEAFF. CDR3 DNA: TGTGCCAGCACCCCGGGGGGGAGATACACTGAAGCTTTCTTT.

This clone has only one observation. V usage is TRBV6-2 or TRBV6-3 and J usage is TRBJ1-6; 7 bases fit TRBD1. This CDR3 contains 14 residues. The trim removed 5 bases at V and 10 bases at J, leaving 8 bases unmatched. The germline gives CDR1 MNHEY, CDR2 SVGEGT. The CDR3 protein is CASSTDRKGSPLHF. The CDR3 nucleotides read TGTGCCAGCAGTACGGACAGGAAGGGGTCACCCCTCCACTTT.

This clone occurred a few times. The chain joins TRBV5-1 to TRBJ1-1; no firm D call. This CDR3 contains 13 residues. Per germline, CDR1 SGHRS and CDR2 YFSETQ. The germline V and J ends were trimmed by 5 bases and 5 bases, with 13 bases remaining between them. CDR3 nucleotides: TGCGCCAGCAGGTCGAGCCCGGGGACTGAAGCTTTCTTT. Its protein is CASRSSPGTEAFF.

The V call is TRBV5-4, the J call TRBJ2-7, with 10 bases fitting TRBD2. After removal of 0 bases from V and 2 bases from J, the junction contained 5 bases not matched to a gene. The CDR3 spans 16 residues. CDR1 is SGHNT, CDR2 YYREEE, per germline (reference sequence). Here the CDR3 DNA reads TGTGCCAGCAGCTTGGAGGGACTAGCGAATCCCTACGAGCAGTACTTC. Protein sequence: CASSLEGLANPYEQYF.

V gene TRBV5-4 combines with J gene TRBJ2-5; TRBD1 is a possible D gene (6 bases). The CDR3 has 14 residues. Trimming stripped 5 bases from V and 1 base from J, with 12 bases between. Per the germline V gene, CDR1 is SGHNT and CDR2 is YYREEE (reference sequence). This CDR3 is CASRQRTAQETQYF. Written as DNA, the CDR3 is TGTGCCAGCAGACAAAGGACAGCCCAAGAGACCCAGTACTTC.

This clone was observed a handful of times. The rearrangement links TRBV6-5 to TRBJ1-5; 8 positions agree with TRBD1. The CDR3 extends over 13 amino acids. Trimming at V came to 6 bases and at J to 5 bases, leaving 3 bases not matched to a gene. Germline CDR1 and CDR2: MNHEY and SVGAGI. CDR3 in DNA: TGTGCCAGCAGAGACAGGGGTGATCAGCCCCAGCATTTT. This gives the protein CASRDRGDQPQHF.

The chain links TRBV7-2 to TRBJ1-6, with 10 nucleotides matching TRBD1. Germline values: CDR1 SGHTA, CDR2 FQGNSA. The ends lost 4 bases at V and 9 bases at J; junction bases unmatched: 3. The CDR3 totals 14 residues. The CDR3 DNA reads TGTGCCAGCAGCTCGGACAGGGGGTTTTCACCCCTCCACTTT. This codes for CASSSDRGFSPLHF.

This chain joins TRBV7-2 and TRBJ2-7; 11 nucleotides match TRBD2. V trimming: 1 base; J trimming: 3 bases; junction bases outside the gene matches: 11. The CDR3 loop spans 18 amino acids. The germline V gene has CDR1 SGHTA and CDR2 FQGNSA. This CDR3 is CASSLGRRLAGGVYEQYF. CDR3 nucleotides: TGTGCCAGCAGCTTAGGCCGCCGCCTAGCGGGGGGAGTCTACGAGCAGTACTTC.

This chain connects TRBV3-1 (or the pseudogene TRBV3-2) to TRBJ1-5; possibly TRBD1 for D (6 bases). The CDR3 has 15 residues. V was cut by 1 base and J by 2 bases, with 9 bases left in between. CDR1 LGHDT and CDR2 YNNKEL come from the germline V gene (reference sequence). CDR3 coding DNA: TGTGCCAGCAGCCAAGGGGGGCCCGGCAATCAGCCCCAGCATTTT. It encodes CASSQGGPGNQPQHF.

This clone was detected a few times. The chain links TRBV19 to TRBJ1-3; possibly TRBD1 for D (6 bases). The V end was cut by 6 bases, the J end by 4 bases, with 7 bases between. In germline, CDR1 is LNHDA, CDR2 SQIVND (reference sequence). The CDR3 length is 12 residues. The chain's CDR3 is CASRDSGNTIYF. As DNA, the CDR3 is TGTGCCAGTAGGGACAGCGGAAACACCATATATTTT. The variable domain in full, with the rest retrieved from reference TRBV19 and TRBJ1-3, is DGGITQSPKYLFRKEGQNVTLSCEQNLNHDAMYWYRQDPGQGLRLIYYSQIVNDFQKGDIAEGYSVSREKKESFPLTVTSAQKNPTAFYLCASRDSGNTIYFGEGSWLTVV.

This clone showed up just a few times. V gene TRBV2 combines with J gene TRBJ1-5, with a tentative D call TRBD1 (6 bases). Trimming removed 6 bases at V and 0 bases at J, with 12 bases between. The CDR3 loop spans 15 amino acids. CDR1 is SNHLY and CDR2 is FYNNEI in the germline V gene. This CDR3 reads CASSVDSNSNQPQHF. DNA for the CDR3: TGTGCCAGCAGCGTGGACAGTAATAGCAATCAGCCCCAGCATTTT.

Only one count was recorded for this clone. The rearrangement links TRBV18 to TRBJ1-1; D is ambiguous. The CDR3 extends over 13 amino acids. Trimming took 2 bases from V and 7 from J, leaving 11 bases between them. The germline CDR1 and CDR2 sequences are KGHSH and LQKENI. The CDR3 sequence: CASSPAAGNEAFF. The CDR3 nucleotides read TGTGCCAGCTCACCAGCTGCGGGAAATGAAGCTTTCTTT.

The table lists this clone with a count of one. This sequence joins TRBV3-1 (or the pseudogene TRBV3-2) and TRBJ2-7; 7 nucleotides match TRBD1. Germline CDR1 is LGHDT and CDR2 is YNNKEL (reference sequence). This CDR3 has 17 amino acids. The junction had 13 bases not matched to a gene; V was cut back by 3 bases and J by 2 bases. Written as DNA, the CDR3 is TGTGCCAGCAGCCAGGTTAGGCGCCCCCAGGGGGCCTACGAGCAGTACTTC. It translates to CASSQVRRPQGAYEQYF.

V gene TRBV9 combines with J gene TRBJ2-5, with TRBD2 identical over 12 bases. The CDR3 covers 14 residues. From germline, CDR1 is SGDLS and CDR2 YYNGEE. V lost 3 bases to trimming and J lost 5 bases; unmatched junction nucleotides: 2. The CDR3 nucleotides read TGTGCCAGCAGCGAGACTAGCGGGGGTGAGACCCAGTACTTC. Translation gives CASSETSGGETQYF.

Here the CDR3 reads CASSQERGMNTEAFF. CDR3 bases: TGTGCCAGCAGCCAAGAACGAGGGATGAACACTGAAGCTTTCTTT. The J gene is TRBJ1-1, the V gene TRBV4-2; D gene unclear. The V gene's germline CDR1 is LGHNA and CDR2 YNFKEQ. The CDR3 totals 15 residues. V lost 0 bases and J lost 0, with 8 bases in between.

This clone appeared once. The V call is TRBV7-3, the J call TRBJ2-1, with TRBD1 matching over 8 bases. CDR1 is SGHTA, CDR2 FQGTGA, per germline. Trimming removed 5 bases from V and 9 bases from J; junction bases left unmatched: 6. The CDR3 length is 13 residues. The CDR3 nucleotides read TGTGCCAGCAGCATCGGACAGGGTGGTGAGCAGTTCTTC. Protein sequence: CASSIGQGGEQFF. Filled out from reference TRBV7-3 and TRBJ2-1, the complete variable domain reads GAGVSQTPSNKVTEKGKYVELRCDPISGHTALYWYRQSLGQGPEFLIYFQGTGAADDSGLPNDRFFAVRPEGSVSTLKIQRTERGDSAVYLCASSIGQGGEQFFGPGTRLTVL.